These 2 T cell receptor beta chains were sequenced from one sample in a study of shared clonotypes between healthy human individuals. Assay: immunoSEQ multiplex PCR; the TCRdb copy retains only in-frame clones and omits some. The data show hundreds of thousands of clones, with 85% to 95% seen just once and less than 25% held by the top ten. CD45RO negativity and positive selection for CCR7 defined naive CD8 cells, a population that excluded terminally differentiated effector memory CD45RA+ cells. Input material: naive CD8+ T cells sorted from blood. The receptor set was obtained from a young man in good health.

This chain links TRBV4-1 with TRBJ2-7; 11 nucleotides match TRBD1. Germline CDR1 and CDR2: MGHRA and YSYEKL. The CDR3 is 17 residues long. V dropped 1 base and J dropped 6; count of bases not matched to a gene: 11. DNA for the CDR3: TGCGCCAGCAGCCAAGGCGGGACAGGGGGGTTTCGTGGCGAGCAGTACTTC. It specifies CASSQGGTGGFRGEQYF.

The chain joins TRBV4-1 to TRBJ2-7; 12 nucleotides align to TRBD2. Germline V lookup: CDR1 MGHRA, CDR2 YSYEKL. This CDR3 spans 16 amino acids. Trimming at V came to 3 bases and at J to 4 bases, leaving 7 bases not matched to a gene. CDR3 coding DNA: TGCGCCAGCAGCCAGTTTGAACTAGCGGGAGGTTACGAGCAGTACTTC. As protein: CASSQFELAGGYEQYF.